This is a list of T cell receptor beta chains from one sample in a study of technical replicates of blood from a handful of donors. Using immunoSEQ multiplex PCR, the repertoire was profiled, and TCRdb retains in-frame clones only, with some absent. This table has about 50,000 clones, 95% to 96% appearing once. Sequenced material: T cells isolated from PBMCs. These TCRs come from a human donor in good health. The CDR3 runs from the conserved cysteine through the conserved F or W. The D gene is left open where the match is weak. Some rows have no size entry. The others give once, few or many, or a class for an expanded clone.

v_call: TRBV11-2
j_call: TRBJ2-4
clone_size: once
cdr3_length: 14
d_call: NA
cdr3_aa: CASSLEAGLDIQYF
cdr3_nt: TGTGCCAGCAGCTTAGAAGCGGGCCTGGACATTCAGTACTTC

v_call: TRBV5-1
j_call: TRBJ1-4
clone_size: NA
cdr3_length: 17
d_call: NA
cdr3_aa: CASSLAYRQVTNEKLFF
cdr3_nt: TGCGCCAGCAGCTTGGCATACAGGCAAGTAACTAATGAAAAACTGTTTTTT

v_call: TRBV6-6
j_call: TRBJ1-1
clone_size: NA
cdr3_length: 16
d_call: NA
cdr3_aa: CASSLMGEGKDTEAFF
cdr3_nt: TGTGCCAGCAGTCTGATGGGGGAGGGTAAGGACACTGAAGCTTTCTTT

v_call: TRBV27
j_call: TRBJ2-3
clone_size: NA
cdr3_length: 10
d_call: NA
cdr3_aa: CASFSDTQYF
cdr3_nt: TGTGCCAGCTTCTCAGATACGCAGTATTTT

v_call: TRBV6-5
j_call: TRBJ2-7
clone_size: NA
cdr3_length: 14
d_call: TRBD1
cdr3_aa: CASSYSGRGLEQYF
cdr3_nt: TGTGCCAGCAGTTACTCCGGCAGGGGGCTGGAGCAGTACTTC

v_call: TRBV7-9
j_call: TRBJ2-5
clone_size: NA
cdr3_length: 14
d_call: TRBD2
cdr3_aa: CASSLGGLAETQYF
cdr3_nt: TGTGCCAGCAGCTTGGGGGGACTAGCAGAGACCCAGTACTTC

v_call: TRBV10-3
j_call: TRBJ2-7
clone_size: NA
cdr3_length: 17
d_call: TRBD2
cdr3_aa: CAISSPRGGRASEEQYF
cdr3_nt: TGTGCCATCAGTAGCCCCCGGGGGGGGAGGGCCTCGGAAGAGCAGTACTTC

v_call: TRBV7-9
j_call: TRBJ1-1
clone_size: NA
cdr3_length: 14
d_call: NA
cdr3_aa: CASSLYPENTEAFF
cdr3_nt: TGTGCCAGCAGCTTGTACCCAGAGAACACTGAAGCTTTCTTT

v_call: TRBV28
j_call: TRBJ1-5
clone_size: NA
cdr3_length: 15
d_call: NA
cdr3_aa: CASSYGGANNQPQHF
cdr3_nt: TGTGCCAGCAGTTATGGGGGGGCCAACAATCAGCCCCAGCATTTT

v_call: TRBV6-5
j_call: TRBJ1-1
clone_size: NA
cdr3_length: 14
d_call: NA
cdr3_aa: CASSYHPGTTEAFF
cdr3_nt: TGTGCCAGCAGTTACCACCCCGGGACTACCGAAGCTTTCTTT

v_call: TRBV13
j_call: TRBJ2-7
clone_size: NA
cdr3_length: 14
d_call: TRBD2
cdr3_aa: CASSYSGGTYEQYF
cdr3_nt: TGTGCCAGCAGCTATAGCGGGGGCACCTACGAGCAGTACTTC

v_call: TRBV9
j_call: TRBJ2-1
clone_size: NA
cdr3_length: 13
d_call: TRBD2
cdr3_aa: CASSYSGNNEQFF
cdr3_nt: TGTGCCAGCAGTTATAGCGGGAACAATGAGCAGTTCTTC

v_call: TRBV5-1
j_call: TRBJ2-1
clone_size: NA
cdr3_length: 15
d_call: TRBD2
cdr3_aa: CASSGTSGRDNEQFF
cdr3_nt: TGCGCCAGCAGCGGTACTAGCGGGAGGGACAATGAGCAGTTCTTC

v_call: TRBV19
j_call: TRBJ2-3
clone_size: NA
cdr3_length: 15
d_call: NA
cdr3_aa: CASSKPTGSTDTQYF
cdr3_nt: TGTGCCAGTAGTAAACCCACGGGGAGCACAGATACGCAGTATTTT

v_call: TRBV7-2
j_call: TRBJ2-1
clone_size: NA
cdr3_length: 16
d_call: TRBD1
cdr3_aa: CASSLNAAGTGNEQFF
cdr3_nt: TGTGCCAGCAGCCTCAATGCGGCCGGGACAGGCAATGAGCAGTTCTTC

v_call: TRBV7-2
j_call: TRBJ2-5
clone_size: NA
cdr3_length: 16
d_call: TRBD1
cdr3_aa: CASSYRDRGIRETQYF
cdr3_nt: TGTGCCAGCAGCTACCGGGACAGGGGTATCCGAGAGACCCAGTACTTC

v_call: TRBV28
j_call: TRBJ2-1
clone_size: NA
cdr3_length: 14
d_call: NA
cdr3_aa: CASSLSRGYNEQFF
cdr3_nt: TGTGCCAGCAGTTTGAGTAGGGGATACAATGAGCAGTTCTTC

v_call: TRBV6-6
j_call: TRBJ1-5
clone_size: NA
cdr3_length: 13
d_call: NA
cdr3_aa: CASRKPSDQPQHF
cdr3_nt: TGTGCCAGCAGAAAGCCCTCGGATCAGCCCCAGCATTTT

v_call: TRBV7-2
j_call: TRBJ2-5
clone_size: NA
cdr3_length: 12
d_call: NA
cdr3_aa: CASSLGRETQYF
cdr3_nt: TGTGCCAGCAGCTTAGGCAGGGAGACCCAGTACTTC

v_call: TRBV6-6
j_call: TRBJ2-1
clone_size: NA
cdr3_length: 13
d_call: TRBD2
cdr3_aa: CASSYVRGGEQFF
cdr3_nt: TGTGCCAGCAGTTATGTTAGGGGAGGGGAGCAGTTCTTC

v_call: TRBV27
j_call: TRBJ2-1
clone_size: once
cdr3_length: 16
d_call: TRBD2
cdr3_aa: CASSLRTSGSKNEQFF
cdr3_nt: TGTGCCAGCAGTTTAAGAACTAGCGGGAGTAAAAATGAGCAGTTCTTC

v_call: TRBV7-2
j_call: TRBJ2-1
clone_size: NA
cdr3_length: 14
d_call: TRBD2
cdr3_aa: CASSLGLADNEQFF
cdr3_nt: TGTGCCAGCAGCTTAGGACTAGCGGACAATGAGCAGTTCTTC

v_call: TRBV15
j_call: TRBJ2-3
clone_size: NA
cdr3_length: 13
d_call: NA
cdr3_aa: CATSEDSTDTQYF
cdr3_nt: TGTGCCACCAGCGAGGATAGCACAGATACGCAGTATTTT

v_call: TRBV2
j_call: TRBJ1-1
clone_size: NA
cdr3_length: 14
d_call: TRBD1
cdr3_aa: CASSGDRGSTEAFF
cdr3_nt: TGTGCCAGCAGTGGAGACAGGGGGTCCACTGAAGCTTTCTTT

v_call: TRBV6-5
j_call: TRBJ2-4
clone_size: NA
cdr3_length: 15
d_call: TRBD2
cdr3_aa: CASSSLAVVGNIQYF
cdr3_nt: TGTGCCAGCAGCTCTCTAGCGGTAGTGGGAAACATTCAGTACTTC

v_call: TRBV14
j_call: TRBJ1-2
clone_size: NA
cdr3_length: 15
d_call: NA
cdr3_aa: CASSQEWVGVYGYTF
cdr3_nt: TGTGCCAGCAGCCAAGAATGGGTAGGGGTCTATGGCTACACCTTC

v_call: TRBV29-1
j_call: TRBJ2-7
clone_size: NA
cdr3_length: 16
d_call: TRBD2
cdr3_aa: CSVEAQTSGSSYEQYF
cdr3_nt: TGCAGCGTTGAAGCCCAAACTAGCGGGAGCTCCTACGAGCAGTACTTC

v_call: TRBV5-4
j_call: TRBJ2-2
clone_size: NA
cdr3_length: 16
d_call: TRBD2
cdr3_aa: CASSSGLAGNTGELFF
cdr3_nt: TGTGCCAGCAGCTCAGGACTAGCAGGGAACACCGGGGAGCTGTTTTTT

v_call: TRBV6-6
j_call: TRBJ2-7
clone_size: NA
cdr3_length: 15
d_call: TRBD2
cdr3_aa: CASSWGLAGTYEQYF
cdr3_nt: TGTGCCAGCAGTTGGGGACTAGCGGGAACCTACGAGCAGTACTTC

v_call: TRBV5-4
j_call: TRBJ1-1
clone_size: NA
cdr3_length: 13
d_call: NA
cdr3_aa: CASSQGGGTEAFF
cdr3_nt: TGTGCCAGCTCGCAGGGAGGAGGCACTGAAGCTTTCTTT

v_call: TRBV2
j_call: TRBJ1-1
clone_size: NA
cdr3_length: 16
d_call: NA
cdr3_aa: CASSGWGDAGNTEAFF
cdr3_nt: TGTGCCAGCAGTGGCTGGGGGGACGCGGGGAACACTGAAGCTTTCTTT

v_call: TRBV19
j_call: TRBJ1-5
clone_size: NA
cdr3_length: 14
d_call: TRBD1
cdr3_aa: CASSPGQGHQPQHF
cdr3_nt: TGTGCCAGTAGTCCCGGACAGGGTCATCAGCCCCAGCATTTT

v_call: TRBV29-1
j_call: TRBJ2-7
clone_size: NA
cdr3_length: 11
d_call: NA
cdr3_aa: CSVGTTYEQYF
cdr3_nt: TGCAGCGTTGGGACAACGTACGAGCAGTACTTC

v_call: TRBV7-2
j_call: TRBJ1-2
clone_size: once
cdr3_length: 14
d_call: TRBD1
cdr3_aa: CASSRDRSNYGYTF
cdr3_nt: TGTGCCAGCAGCCGGGACAGATCTAACTATGGCTACACCTTC

v_call: TRBV7-9
j_call: TRBJ2-7
clone_size: NA
cdr3_length: 13
d_call: NA
cdr3_aa: CASSAAGAYEQYF
cdr3_nt: TGTGCCAGCAGCGCAGCAGGGGCCTACGAGCAGTACTTC

v_call: TRBV28
j_call: TRBJ2-7
clone_size: NA
cdr3_length: 14
d_call: TRBD2
cdr3_aa: CASSSRTSPPEQYF
cdr3_nt: TGTGCCAGCAGTTCAAGGACTAGTCCCCCCGAGCAGTACTTC

v_call: TRBV6-5
j_call: TRBJ2-7
clone_size: NA
cdr3_length: 15
d_call: TRBD2
cdr3_aa: CASSYSLAGPYEQYF
cdr3_nt: TGTGCCAGCAGTTACTCGCTAGCGGGACCTTACGAGCAGTACTTC

v_call: TRBV6-5
j_call: TRBJ2-7
clone_size: NA
cdr3_length: 14
d_call: TRBD1
cdr3_aa: CASSQMTGNYEQYF
cdr3_nt: TGTGCCAGCAGTCAGATGACAGGGAACTACGAGCAGTACTTC

v_call: TRBV29-1
j_call: TRBJ2-1
clone_size: NA
cdr3_length: 14
d_call: NA
cdr3_aa: CSVTGGLAGNEQFF
cdr3_nt: TGCAGCGTTACTGGGGGACTTGCCGGCAATGAGCAGTTCTTC

v_call: TRBV6-5
j_call: TRBJ1-5
clone_size: NA
cdr3_length: 16
d_call: NA
cdr3_aa: CASSYSSGGGNQPQHF
cdr3_nt: TGTGCCAGCAGTTACTCGAGCGGGGGAGGCAATCAGCCCCAGCATTTT

v_call: TRBV6-1
j_call: TRBJ1-1
clone_size: NA
cdr3_length: 13
d_call: NA
cdr3_aa: CASSVPGNTEAFF
cdr3_nt: TGTGCCAGCAGTGTTCCCGGGAACACTGAAGCTTTCTTT

v_call: TRBV9
j_call: TRBJ2-7
clone_size: NA
cdr3_length: 17
d_call: TRBD1
cdr3_aa: CASSVTSTGQGTYEQYF
cdr3_nt: TGTGCCAGCAGCGTTACCTCTACAGGACAGGGAACCTACGAGCAGTACTTC

v_call: TRBV5-1
j_call: TRBJ2-3
clone_size: NA
cdr3_length: 16
d_call: TRBD1
cdr3_aa: CASSLVGQGAPDTQYF
cdr3_nt: TGCGCCAGCAGCTTGGTAGGACAGGGGGCTCCAGATACGCAGTATTTT

v_call: TRBV19
j_call: TRBJ1-2
clone_size: NA
cdr3_length: 12
d_call: NA
cdr3_aa: CASSRGQSGYTF
cdr3_nt: TGTGCCAGTAGCCGAGGGCAGAGTGGCTACACCTTC

v_call: TRBV6-6
j_call: TRBJ1-4
clone_size: once
cdr3_length: 13
d_call: NA
cdr3_aa: CASFPDSNEKLFF
cdr3_nt: TGTGCCAGCTTCCCGGACAGCAATGAAAAACTGTTTTTT

v_call: TRBV19
j_call: TRBJ1-1
clone_size: NA
cdr3_length: 14
d_call: NA
cdr3_aa: CASSIAELDTEAFF
cdr3_nt: TGTGCCAGTAGTATTGCGGAATTGGACACTGAAGCTTTCTTT

v_call: TRBV27
j_call: TRBJ2-7
clone_size: NA
cdr3_length: 14
d_call: NA
cdr3_aa: CASSFSDSSYEQYF
cdr3_nt: TGTGCCAGCAGTTTTTCCGACAGTTCCTACGAGCAGTACTTC

v_call: TRBV10-3
j_call: TRBJ2-1
clone_size: NA
cdr3_length: 16
d_call: TRBD2
cdr3_aa: CAIRDPGTSGSGEQFF
cdr3_nt: TGTGCCATCAGGGACCCCGGGACTAGCGGGTCTGGTGAGCAGTTCTTC

v_call: TRBV19
j_call: TRBJ2-7
clone_size: NA
cdr3_length: 14
d_call: NA
cdr3_aa: CASSYYRNPYEQYF
cdr3_nt: TGTGCCAGTTCATATTACAGAAACCCCTACGAGCAGTACTTC

v_call: TRBV9
j_call: TRBJ1-1
clone_size: NA
cdr3_length: 17
d_call: TRBD1
cdr3_aa: CASSVGWGYRGGTEAFF
cdr3_nt: TGTGCCAGCAGCGTAGGGTGGGGGTACAGGGGTGGCACTGAAGCTTTCTTT